This T cell receptor beta chain was identified during a study of spatial heterogeneity in lung cancer. Time point denoted: sample taken at primary tumor resection. TCRdb used MiXCR to reprocess the 5' RACE reads, holding one entry per CDR3 protein. This table has some 100,000 distinct CDR3 sequences, around 12% appearing once. The CDR3 loop spans 15 amino acids. Germline loops: CDR1 SGHRS, CDR2 YFSETQ. Germline trimming cut 4 bases from V and 5 bases from J; bases unmatched to any gene: 10. This chain connects TRBV5-1 to TRBJ2-7; TRBD1 matches 9 bases. The sequence was obtained from a male donor with early-stage non-small cell lung cancer. This specimen was PBMCs, taken at surgery. The CDR3 DNA reads as TGCGCCAGCAGCGTATCCAACAGGGGGCGAGACGAGCAGTACTTC. Translation gives CASSVSNRGRDEQYF.